This TCR beta chain appears in the sequencing data of a study of T cell repertoires in cytomegalovirus infection. Study at large: Public TCR beta signatures marked donors with CMV infection and the matching HLA. Findings and limits, study-wide: CMV carriers having the relevant HLA were flagged by cumulative public TCR beta family frequency. The ex vivo response was dominated by HLA-C-restricted CMV-specific TCR beta clonotypes.

V was pared by 6 bases and J by 2 bases, with 8 bases of the junction left unmatched. Germline-derived CDR1 and CDR2 are SNHLY and FYNNEI. This CDR3 is 15 amino acids long. TCRdb itself ran the reads through MiXCR, one entry per CDR3 protein. The data hold over 450,000 distinct CDR3 sequences, with 11% observed a single time. Turning to this clonotype: The antigen remains unidentified.

This receptor was taken from a human donor in good health (CMV status not recorded). Some clones in this sample may be carry-over from other donors' samples. The sequenced sample was PBMCs. The chain combines TRBV2 with TRBJ2-7; TRBD1 matches at 9 bases. The CDR3 loop reads CASRADRGGAYEQYF. In DNA form, the CDR3 reads TGTGCCAGCAGGGCCGACAGGGGGGGGGCCTACGAGCAGTACTTC.